This is a list of T cell receptor beta chains from one sample in a study of T cell changes during pregnancy in multiple sclerosis. Using immunoSEQ multiplex PCR, the repertoire was profiled, and TCRdb retains in-frame clones only, with some absent. The sample shows tens of thousands of clones, approximately 91% of them seen only once. The sequencing here drew on peripheral blood, taken in the second trimester of pregnancy. The receptors derive from a female donor with multiple sclerosis, enrolled in a pregnancy study. CDR3s include the opening cysteine and the closing phenylalanine or tryptophan. A D gene is named only where the DNA matches it firmly. Clone size is stated in some rows and not others, as once, few, many or a class when expanded.

d_call,v_call,clone_size,j_call,cdr3_aa,cdr3_nt
TRBD2,TRBV2,NA,TRBJ2-5,CASRLAGVRPEETQYF,TGTGCCAGCAGGCTAGCGGGGGTCCGTCCAGAAGAGACCCAGTACTTC
NA,TRBV11-2,NA,TRBJ1-1,CASSSGGPGDTEAFF,TGTGCCAGCAGCTCTGGCGGCCCTGGAGACACTGAAGCTTTCTTT
TRBD1,TRBV19,few,TRBJ2-7,CASSIALDRGAYEQYF,TGTGCCAGTAGTATAGCACTGGACAGGGGGGCCTACGAGCAGTACTTC
TRBD1,TRBV5-1,NA,TRBJ1-2,CASSFGQGGGNYGYTF,TGCGCCAGCAGCTTTGGACAGGGTGGGGGTAACTATGGCTACACCTTC
NA,TRBV6-1,NA,TRBJ1-5,CASSEGGGGNQPQHF,TGTGCCAGCAGTGAAGGGGGGGGAGGCAATCAGCCCCAGCATTTT
TRBD1,TRBV12-5,once,TRBJ2-1,CASGLYSAGTGGINEQFF,TGTGCTAGTGGTTTGTACTCAGCCGGGACAGGGGGTATCAATGAGCAGTTCTTC
TRBD1,TRBV5-1,NA,TRBJ1-2,CASSPGTGGAGWNGYTF,TGCGCCAGCAGCCCTGGGACAGGGGGCGCTGGGTGGAATGGCTACACCTTC
NA,TRBV28,NA,TRBJ1-2,CASSPHQGRTNYGYTF,TGTGCCAGCAGTCCTCACCAGGGGCGCACCAACTATGGCTACACCTTC
TRBD1,TRBV18,NA,TRBJ2-7,CASSPRTGSSYEQYF,TGTGCCAGCTCACCCAGGACAGGGAGCTCCTACGAGCAGTACTTC
TRBD1,TRBV7-9,NA,TRBJ1-6,CASSKDRRFSPLHF,TGTGCCAGCAGCAAGGACAGGCGTTTTTCACCCCTCCACTTT
TRBD1,TRBV7-2,NA,TRBJ2-7,CASSLNRGSSYEQYF,TGTGCCAGCAGCTTAAACAGGGGGAGCTCCTACGAGCAGTACTTC
TRBD1,TRBV2,NA,TRBJ1-6,CASLTGDPDSPLHF,TGTGCCAGCCTAACAGGGGATCCAGATTCACCCCTCCACTTT
NA,TRBV11-2,NA,TRBJ2-1,CASSLGVAYNEQFF,TGTGCCAGCAGCTTAGGAGTTGCCTACAATGAGCAGTTCTTC
NA,TRBV7-6,NA,TRBJ2-3,CASSLQNGGPPDTQYF,TGTGCCAGCAGCCTACAAAACGGGGGGCCCCCAGATACGCAGTATTTT
NA,TRBV11-2,NA,TRBJ1-2,CASSSQNYGYTF,TGTGCCAGCAGCTCACAGAATTATGGCTACACCTTC
NA,TRBV7-3,NA,TRBJ1-1,CASSLQPGLSTEAFF,TGTGCCAGCAGCTTACAACCAGGGTTGAGCACTGAAGCTTTCTTT
NA,TRBV14,NA,TRBJ1-2,CASSQVTGGIGGYTF,TGTGCCAGCAGCCAAGTTACGGGGGGCATCGGGGGCTACACCTTC
TRBD1,TRBV5-1,NA,TRBJ2-2,CASSTLTGGTGELFF,TGCGCCAGCAGCACCCTCACAGGGGGCACCGGGGAGCTGTTTTTT
NA,TRBV7-2,NA,TRBJ1-5,CASSFLGRGQPQHF,TGTGCCAGCAGCTTCCTCGGAAGGGGCCAGCCCCAGCATTTT
TRBD1,TRBV18,NA,TRBJ1-3,CASSPKAGGAGNTIYF,TGTGCCAGCTCACCTAAAGCAGGGGGCGCTGGAAACACCATATATTTT
NA,TRBV6-1,NA,TRBJ2-3,CASCVGGTDTQYF,TGTGCCAGCTGCGTCGGGGGCACAGATACGCAGTATTTT
TRBD1,TRBV9,once,TRBJ2-3,CASSAWDRVTDTQYF,TGTGCCAGCAGCGCCTGGGACAGAGTCACAGATACGCAGTATTTT
NA,TRBV20-1,NA,TRBJ2-2,CSASFTGELFF,TGCAGTGCATCATTCACCGGGGAGCTGTTTTTT
NA,TRBV9,NA,TRBJ1-1,CASSREEGEAEAFF,TGTGCCAGCAGCAGGGAGGAGGGAGAAGCTGAAGCTTTCTTT
NA,TRBV27,NA,TRBJ2-7,CASSIHRDLNPYEQYF,TGTGCCAGCAGTATCCACAGGGACCTAAATCCCTACGAGCAGTACTTC
NA,TRBV5-5,NA,TRBJ1-4,CASSPGWAASTNEKLFF,TGTGCCAGCAGCCCGGGGTGGGCCGCGTCAACTAATGAAAAACTGTTTTTT
TRBD1,TRBV19,NA,TRBJ1-3,CASFSQGASTGNTIYF,TGTGCCAGTTTTTCACAGGGGGCTTCTACTGGAAACACCATATATTTT
NA,TRBV7-9,NA,TRBJ1-2,CASSLMGGYGYTF,TGTGCCAGCAGCCTGATGGGGGGCTATGGCTACACCTTC
NA,TRBV6-5,NA,TRBJ1-2,CASSYDGGSYGYTF,TGTGCCAGCAGTTATGACGGGGGATCGTATGGCTACACCTTC
NA,TRBV21-1,medium-sized,TRBJ2-2,CASSKGQNTGELFF,TGTGCCAGCAGCAAAGGACAGAACACCGGGGAGCTGTTTTTT
NA,TRBV13,NA,TRBJ1-2,CASSLNGAAGYTF,TGTGCCAGCAGCTTAAATGGGGCTGCTGGCTACACCTTC
TRBD2,TRBV4-2,NA,TRBJ2-3,CASSQGAGGSTDTQYF,TGTGCCAGCAGCCAAGGAGCGGGGGGGAGCACAGATACGCAGTATTTT
NA,TRBV21-1,NA,TRBJ2-3,CASSIWPDRPADTQYF,TGTGCCAGCAGCATTTGGCCGGACAGGCCTGCAGATACGCAGTATTTT
NA,TRBV30,NA,TRBJ1-2,CAWTPGSGYGYTF,TGTGCCTGGACCCCGGGGAGCGGCTATGGCTACACCTTC
TRBD2,TRBV10-1,NA,TRBJ2-3,CASSDPLAGEDTQYF,TGCGCCAGCAGTGACCCTCTAGCGGGGGAGGATACGCAGTATTTT
TRBD1,TRBV6-5,NA,TRBJ2-1,CASMTGSYNEQFF,TGTGCCAGTATGACAGGGTCCTACAATGAGCAGTTCTTC
TRBD1,TRBV7-8,NA,TRBJ1-5,CASSPDRGGNQPQHF,TGTGCCAGCAGCCCTGACAGGGGTGGCAATCAGCCCCAGCATTTT
NA,TRBV7-2,NA,TRBJ1-1,CASSSDSQAFF,TGTGCCAGCAGCTCCGACAGCCAAGCTTTCTTT
TRBD1,TRBV2,NA,TRBJ1-6,CASSPRQGRDSPLHF,TGTGCCAGCAGTCCGAGACAGGGTCGGGATTCACCCCTCCACTTT
NA,TRBV2,NA,TRBJ2-5,CASSPQLGGWSETQYF,TGTGCCAGCAGTCCCCAGTTGGGGGGTTGGAGCGAGACCCAGTACTTC